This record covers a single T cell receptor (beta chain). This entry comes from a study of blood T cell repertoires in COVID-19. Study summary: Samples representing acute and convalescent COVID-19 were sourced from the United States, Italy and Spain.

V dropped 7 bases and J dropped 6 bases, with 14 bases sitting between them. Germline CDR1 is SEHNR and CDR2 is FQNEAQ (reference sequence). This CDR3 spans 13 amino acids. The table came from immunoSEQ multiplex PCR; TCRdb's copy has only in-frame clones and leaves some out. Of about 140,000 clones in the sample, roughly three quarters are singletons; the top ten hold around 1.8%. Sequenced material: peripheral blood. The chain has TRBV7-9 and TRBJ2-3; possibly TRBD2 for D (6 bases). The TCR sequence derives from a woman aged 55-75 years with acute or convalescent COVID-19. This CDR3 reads CASTVAGLDTQYF. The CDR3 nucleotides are TGTGCCAGCACCGTTGCGGGACTTGATACGCAGTATTTT. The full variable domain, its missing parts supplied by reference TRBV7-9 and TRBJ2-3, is DTGVSQNPRHKITKRGQNVTFRCDPISEHNRLYWYRQTLGQGPEFLTYFQNEAQLEKSRLLSDRFSAERPKGSFSTLEIQRTEQGDSAMYLCASTVAGLDTQYFGPGTRLTVL.